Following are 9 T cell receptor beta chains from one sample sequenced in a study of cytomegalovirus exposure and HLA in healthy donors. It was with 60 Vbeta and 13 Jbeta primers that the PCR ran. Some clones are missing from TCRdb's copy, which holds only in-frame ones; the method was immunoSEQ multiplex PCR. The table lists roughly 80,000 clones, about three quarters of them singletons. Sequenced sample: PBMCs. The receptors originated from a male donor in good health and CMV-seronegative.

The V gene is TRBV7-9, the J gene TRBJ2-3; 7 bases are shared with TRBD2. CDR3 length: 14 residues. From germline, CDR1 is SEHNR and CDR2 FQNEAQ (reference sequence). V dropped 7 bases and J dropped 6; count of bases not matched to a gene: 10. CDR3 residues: CASNKDLAADTQYF. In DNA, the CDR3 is TGTGCCAGCAACAAGGACCTAGCGGCGGATACGCAGTATTTT.

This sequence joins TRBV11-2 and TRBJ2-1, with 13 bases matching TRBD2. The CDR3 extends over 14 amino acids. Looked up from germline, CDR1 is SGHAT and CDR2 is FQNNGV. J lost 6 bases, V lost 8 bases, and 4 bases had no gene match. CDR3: CASWGLAGPNEQFF. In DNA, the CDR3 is TGTGCCAGCTGGGGACTAGCGGGGCCCAATGAGCAGTTCTTC.

The CDR3 is CASSQVKGGPQHF. CDR3 bases: TGTGCCAGCAGCCAAGTAAAGGGAGGGCCCCAGCATTTT. The chain is built from TRBV14 and TRBJ1-5; unclear D gene. Germline-derived CDR1 and CDR2 are SGHDN and FVKESK. The CDR3 has 13 amino acids. V was trimmed by 1 base and J by 9 bases, leaving 10 bases between them.

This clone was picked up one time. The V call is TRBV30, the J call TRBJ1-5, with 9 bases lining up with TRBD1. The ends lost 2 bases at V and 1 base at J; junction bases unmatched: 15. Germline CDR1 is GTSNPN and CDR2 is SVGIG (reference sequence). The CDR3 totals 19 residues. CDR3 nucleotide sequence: TGTGCCTGGAGTCCGGGACAGGGTTTTCTTGTAAGGAGCAATCAGCCCCAGCATTTT. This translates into CAWSPGQGFLVRSNQPQHF.

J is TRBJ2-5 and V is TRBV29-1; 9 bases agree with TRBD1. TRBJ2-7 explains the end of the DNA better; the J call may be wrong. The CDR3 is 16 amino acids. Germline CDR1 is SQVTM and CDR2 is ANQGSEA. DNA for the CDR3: TGCAGCGTTGTGCACACCGGGACAGGGCTTCCCTACGAGCAGTACTTC. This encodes CSVVHTGTGLPYEQYF.

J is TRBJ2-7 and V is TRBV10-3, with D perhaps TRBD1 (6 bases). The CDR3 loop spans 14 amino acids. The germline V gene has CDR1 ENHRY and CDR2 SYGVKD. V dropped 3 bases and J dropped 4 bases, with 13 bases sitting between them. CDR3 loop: CAISDPQGRYEQYF. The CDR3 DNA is TGTGCCATCAGTGACCCACAGGGTCGGTACGAGCAGTACTTC.

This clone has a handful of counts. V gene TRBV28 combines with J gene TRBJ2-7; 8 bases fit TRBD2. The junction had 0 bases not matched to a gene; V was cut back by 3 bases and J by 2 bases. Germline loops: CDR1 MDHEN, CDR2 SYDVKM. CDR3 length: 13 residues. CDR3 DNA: TGTGCCAGCAGTTTGCGGGGGGCCTACGAGCAGTACTTC. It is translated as CASSLRGAYEQYF.

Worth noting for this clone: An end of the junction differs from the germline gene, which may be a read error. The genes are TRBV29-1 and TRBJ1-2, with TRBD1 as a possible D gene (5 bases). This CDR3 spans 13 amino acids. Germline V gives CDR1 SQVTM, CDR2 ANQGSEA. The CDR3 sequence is CSVEGVFADGYTF. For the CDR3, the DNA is TGCAGCGTCGAAGGGGTATTTGCGGATGGCTACACCTTC.

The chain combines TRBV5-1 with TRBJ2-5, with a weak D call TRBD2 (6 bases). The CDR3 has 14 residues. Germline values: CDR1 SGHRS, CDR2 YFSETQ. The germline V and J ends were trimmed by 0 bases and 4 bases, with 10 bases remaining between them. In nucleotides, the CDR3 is TGCGCCAGCAGCTTGGCCGGAGGGGCAGAGACCCAGTACTTC. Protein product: CASSLAGGAETQYF.